This T cell receptor beta chain derives from a study of shared clonotypes between healthy human individuals. Trimming left V 0 bases short and J 8 bases short, with 9 bases between. CDR3 length: 13 residues. The germline CDR1 and CDR2 sequences are MNHEY and SMNVEV (reference sequence). The donors were adults (healthy and HIV-negative) with no recent acute infections or vaccinations. Study outcomes and limitations: Several donors showed sharing of approximately 5% of naive CD4 clonotypes. The small donor group covered limited genetic and exposure diversity.

Details on this clone: Its antigen remains unidentified.

Sequencing was performed with immunoSEQ multiplex PCR; in TCRdb, only in-frame clones are kept and a portion is missing. Of about 320,000 clones in the sample, around nine tenths were seen once. This sequence originates from a man aged 18 to 30 in good health. Input material: memory CD8+ T cells sorted from blood. Stated subset: CD45RO+ cells pooled with CCR7-negative TemRA cells. The V and J genes are TRBV27 and TRBJ2-3; either TRBD1 or TRBD2 may fit D (6 bases each). The DNA for the CDR3 is TGTGCCAGCAGTTTATCGAAGGGGGGTACGCAGTATTTT. Translating it yields CASSLSKGGTQYF.